This TCR beta chain was obtained from a study of glioma-infiltrating T cells (dated by TCRdb to 2015 to 2016). Study-level background: Sequencing of TCR alpha- and beta-chain repertoires was performed on glioma tissue, on non-neoplastic brain tissue, and on matched peripheral blood mononuclear cells. Each tissue-infiltrating repertoire was compared with the same patient's peripheral blood repertoire to measure divergence between tissue and blood T-cell populations. The paired cohort was made up of three low-grade glioma patients, several primary glioblastoma patients and three non-glioma patients who contributed non-neoplastic brain tissue. Paper-wide results and their limitations: Small numbers underpinned the group comparisons: roughly 8 glioblastoma patients, three low-grade glioma patients and three non-neoplastic patients. Very few CDR3 sequences were found to be shared between tissue and blood, and this scarcity was attributed to high CDR3 diversity and limited sampling. VJ-independent divergence between tissue and blood was below expectation in non-neoplastic patients but above expectation in all gliomas, especially low-grade gliomas.

Comments on this clonotype: Its antigen remains unidentified. Base-call qualities are not available, and no considerably larger clone is one nucleotide away.

The iRepertoire nested amplicon-rescue multiplex PCR (arm-PCR) platform was used to amplify TCR alpha and beta CDR3 regions from RNA. The input for one-step reverse transcription and amplification was about 95-450 ng of tissue mRNA or PBMC total RNA. Following bead purification, Illumina adapters were added by a secondary multiplex PCR, and libraries between 200 and 400 bp were gel-purified. Libraries carried internal 6-nucleotide barcodes used for demultiplexing. Libraries were sequenced on an Illumina MiSeq with 2x220 or 2x250 nucleotide paired-end reads. Regarding the original processing steps: Paired reads were merged using FLASH 1.2.11 and aligned with BWA-MEM to the GRCh37 human genome, and TRA and TRB reads were then extracted. For V and J assignment, an IMGT-derived reference of cassette sequences and CDR3 motifs that included pseudogenes was used. Reads were translated in three frames, and productive CDR3s were defined as those with a C...FGXG motif and no stop codons. Clonotypes were defined as unique combinations of V-J cassette pair and CDR3 amino acid sequence. Reads were filtered by Hamming distance, thresholded by each sample's sequence error rate in mapped regions. TCRdb handled the public reads itself, with Q25 trimming in fastp and clone calling in MiXCR, and kept productive beta chains. Here each entry gathers all rows of one CDR3 protein and keeps the most common genes and DNA. It is TCRdb's table, rather than the study itself, that gives the V and J calls and clone size. This sample comprises roughly 100,000 distinct CDR3 sequences, under 30% of them detected only once. 44% of the sample is taken by the ten largest.

The CDR3, cysteine through phenylalanine, is 13 amino acids long. Only the CDR3 DNA is retained, 39 bases long and in frame from the first base. CDR1 and CDR2, per the germline V gene, are MGHRA and YSYEKL. V is shortened by 3 bases, J by 11 bases, and the region joining them spans 11 bases. The V and J genes are TRBV4-1 and TRBJ1-6; the D gene is perhaps TRBD1, on 5 matching bases. What was sequenced was glioma tissue, nonneoplastic brain tissue, or PBMCs (not recorded which). This clonotype was sampled from a human donor with low-grade glioma or glioblastoma, undergoing nonglioma brain surgery, or in good health (not recorded which). At the DNA level, the sequence is TGCGCCAGCAGCCAGTATTCAGGGCCACCCCTCCACTTT. Its protein is CASSQYSGPPLHF.